This T cell receptor beta chain was documented in a study of PD-L1 blockade in urothelial cancer. For the study at large: Blood was analyzed 3 weeks (second dose) and 6 weeks after treatment start. Blood samples had a median of around 140,000 T cells, some 83,000 unique TCRs, and clonality around 0.08.

The study's findings and limits: Below-median pretreatment blood TCR clonality predicted better survival. Expansion of tumor-associated blood clones at 3 weeks was greater in durable-benefit patients.

Time point given: peripheral blood 6 weeks after treatment start. In its sample, this clone was seen a few times. Its antigen is still unknown. The junction differs from germline at one of its ends, possibly a read error. Profiling relied on immunoSEQ multiplex PCR, and the TCRdb table lists in-frame clones only, not all of them. The table lists 120,000 or so clones, roughly 83% of them singletons. The V gene's germline CDR1 is KGHSH and CDR2 LQKENI. The CDR3 length is 15 residues. The chain carries TRBV18 and TRBJ1-2, with 8 bases aligning to TRBD1. The source was PBMCs, collected around atezolizumab (anti-PD-L1) treatment. This TCR came from a man over 45 with urothelial cancer. The CDR3 sequence: CASSPRTGMDYGYTF. Written as DNA, the CDR3 is TGTGCCAGCTCCCCACGGACAGGGATGGACTATGGCTACACCTTC.